The sequence of this T cell receptor beta chain was determined in a study of blood T cell repertoires in COVID-19. Study in general: Italy, Spain and the United States were the sources of the convalescent and acute COVID-19 samples.

Germline V gives CDR1 MNHEY, CDR2 SVGAGI. This CDR3 spans 14 amino acids. Deletions cut 5 bases from V and 4 bases from J, with 14 bases between. Libraries were prepared by immunoSEQ multiplex PCR; TCRdb keeps only in-frame clonotypes and omits some of them. This table holds about 500,000 clones, 85% to 90% found once. Sequenced input: peripheral blood. The V and J genes are TRBV6-5 and TRBJ1-2, with D perhaps matching TRBD1 (5 bases). The origin of this receptor is a woman aged 45 to 65 with COVID-19, enrolled during active disease. The CDR3 DNA reads TGTGCCAGCAGTAGGGGTGACAGCCTCTATGGCTACACCTTC. The encoded protein is CASSRGDSLYGYTF.